This T cell receptor (beta chain) emerged from a study of vaccination and CD4 T cells after COVID-19. At the level of the study: The authors exposed cells to overlapping spike peptides derived from SARS-CoV-2, HCoV-NL63, HCoV-OC43 and HCoV-229E.

Study-wide findings and caveats: There was no significant change from roughly 22 to 38 median reactive clonotypes.

This clonotype has a handful of counts. Its antigen is not known. Treatment specified: roughly 10-day PBMC culture with coronavirus spike peptide pools or control peptides (ViraFEST assay). Sequenced with the Oncomine TCR Beta short-read assay was DNA taken from cultured CD4+ T cells. Each CDR3 protein is one row after TCRdb ran MiXCR on the PCR reads. The data show about 15,000 distinct CDR3 sequences, approximately 45% seen once. The receptor was derived from a human donor who had recovered from COVID-19. Sample: CD4+ T cells from blood, cultured in vitro, taken before SARS-CoV-2 vaccination.

The CDR3 spells CATSDPRGGADTQYF. The DNA of the CDR3 is TGTGCCACCAGTGACCCCCGGGGGGGCGCAGATACGCAGTATTTT. The rearrangement joins TRBV24-1 to TRBJ2-3, with 8 nucleotides matching TRBD2. The CDR3 length is 15 residues. Germline V CDR1 and CDR2: KGHDR, SFDVKD. With V trimmed by 4 bases and J by 4 bases, 6 bases remained unmatched.